This is a list of T cell receptor beta chains from one sample in a study of cytomegalovirus exposure and HLA in healthy donors. Here immunoSEQ multiplex PCR was the method, and the copy in TCRdb shows in-frame clones only, minus some. The sample features about 140,000 clones, with 2% to 2.5% in its top ten. The sequencing input was PBMCs. The receptor source for this set is a young woman in good health and CMV-seronegative. Each CDR3 is given with its conserved first and last residue. D genes are given only for firm matches.

D: -; length: 16; J: TRBJ2-4; V: TRBV18; CDR3: CASSPYRVGAKNIQYF; DNA: TGTGCCAGCTCACCCTACAGGGTTGGGGCCAAAAACATTCAGTACTTC
D: TRBD2; length: 17; J: TRBJ2-7; V: TRBV7-6; CDR3: CASSLAPSSGSTYEQCF; DNA: TGTGCCAGCAGCTTAGCTCCTTCTAGCGGGAGCACCTACGAGCAGTGCTTC
D: TRBD2; length: 19; J: TRBJ2-6; V: TRBV4-2; CDR3: CASSQDSGGSESGANVLTF; DNA: TGTGCCAGCAGCCAAGATTCGGGAGGGTCGGAATCTGGGGCCAACGTCCTGACTTTC
D: TRBD2; length: 12; J: TRBJ2-1; V: TRBV27; CDR3: CASRLAANEQFF; DNA: TGTGCCAGCCGACTAGCGGCCAATGAGCAGTTCTTC
D: TRBD1; length: 13; J: TRBJ2-1; V: TRBV9; CDR3: CASSGDRGNEQFF; DNA: TGTGCCAGCAGCGGGGACAGGGGCAATGAGCAGTTCTTC
D: -; length: 13; J: TRBJ2-5; V: TRBV7-9; CDR3: CASSLEPKETQYF; DNA: TGTGCCAGCAGCTTAGAGCCCAAAGAGACCCAGTACTTC
D: TRBD2; length: 17; J: TRBJ2-5; V: TRBV5-5; CDR3: CASSPGTSGRYGETQYF; DNA: TGTGCCAGCAGCCCCGGGACTAGCGGGAGGTATGGAGAGACCCAGTACTTC
D: -; length: 14; J: TRBJ2-3; V: TRBV11-2; CDR3: CASSPRQGTDTQYF; DNA: TGTGCCAGCAGCCCCCGACAGGGCACAGATACGCAGTATTTT
D: -; length: 13; J: TRBJ1-2; V: TRBV9; CDR3: CASDPGSNYGYTF; DNA: TGTGCCAGCGACCCGGGATCTAACTATGGCTACACCTTC
D: -; length: 15; J: TRBJ2-3; V: TRBV19; CDR3: CASSIDPGTQDTQYF; DNA: TGTGCCAGTAGTATAGATCCGGGGACACAAGATACGCAGTATTTT
D: -; length: 14; J: TRBJ2-5; V: TRBV5-1; CDR3: CASSLGSTQETQYF; DNA: TGCGCCAGCAGCTTGGGGAGTACTCAAGAGACCCAGTACTTC
D: -; length: 13; J: TRBJ2-7; V: TRBV5-8; CDR3: CASSFYRHYEQYF; DNA: TGTGCCAGCAGCTTCTACAGGCACTACGAGCAGTACTTC
D: TRBD2; length: 19; J: TRBJ2-1; V: TRBV5-1; CDR3: CASSYSGTSGMGGLNEQFF; DNA: TGCGCCAGCAGCTACTCCGGGACTAGCGGGATGGGGGGGCTCAATGAGCAGTTCTTC
D: -; length: 16; J: TRBJ1-5; V: TRBV9; CDR3: CASSVASGTLIQPQHF; DNA: TGTGCCAGCAGCGTAGCGTCCGGGACTCTTATTCAGCCCCAGCATTTT
D: -; length: 14; J: TRBJ2-1; V: TRBV12-5; CDR3: CASGSSTRHYEQFF; DNA: TGTGCTAGTGGTTCCAGTACACGCCATTATGAGCAGTTCTTC
D: -; length: 13; J: TRBJ1-4; V: TRBV5-6; CDR3: CASSLGAGIKLFF; DNA: TGTGCCAGCAGCTTGGGTGCAGGGATAAAACTGTTTTTT
D: -; length: 13; J: TRBJ1-2; V: TRBV5-6; CDR3: CASSLWGEYGYTF; DNA: TGTGCCAGCAGCTTGTGGGGGGAGTATGGCTACACCTTC
D: TRBD1; length: 16; J: TRBJ2-5; V: TRBV7-6; CDR3: CASSSLPGQGQETQYF; DNA: TGTGCCAGCAGCTCTCTCCCGGGACAGGGCCAAGAGACCCAGTACTTC
D: -; length: 15; J: TRBJ1-4; V: TRBV18; CDR3: CASSPRTVGREKLFF; DNA: TGTGCCAGCTCACCACGGACAGTGGGTCGTGAAAAACTGTTTTTT
D: -; length: 13; J: TRBJ1-2; V: TRBV6-1; CDR3: CASSELGGYGYTF; DNA: TGTGCCAGCAGTGAATTAGGAGGTTATGGCTACACCTTC
D: -; length: 12; J: TRBJ1-2; V: TRBV29-1; CDR3: CSVLAVEGGYTF; DNA: TGCAGCGTCCTAGCGGTGGAGGGCGGCTACACCTTC
D: -; length: 17; J: TRBJ1-4; V: TRBV30; CDR3: CAWSPDLGSWQGEKLFF; DNA: TGTGCCTGGAGCCCCGATTTGGGATCCTGGCAGGGGGAAAAACTGTTTTTT
D: TRBD2; length: 21; J: TRBJ2-2; V: TRBV5-1; CDR3: CASSLWWGGLAGGRNTGELFF; DNA: TGCGCCAGCAGCTTGTGGTGGGGAGGACTAGCGGGAGGAAGGAACACCGGGGAGCTGTTTTTT
D: TRBD2; length: 15; J: TRBJ2-1; V: TRBV9; CDR3: CASSQGLAGLNEQFF; DNA: TGTGCCAGCAGCCAGGGACTAGCGGGCCTAAATGAGCAGTTCTTC
D: -; length: 14; J: TRBJ2-3; V: TRBV5-1; CDR3: CASSLVVGADTQYF; DNA: TGCGCCAGCAGCTTGGTCGTAGGGGCAGATACGCAGTATTTT
D: -; length: 15; J: TRBJ2-1; V: TRBV19; CDR3: CASSGAPPQYNEQFF; DNA: TGTGCCAGTAGTGGGGCCCCTCCACAATACAATGAGCAGTTCTTC
D: -; length: 17; J: TRBJ1-2; V: TRBV12-1; CDR3: CASSFVYWGGVDYGYTF; DNA: TGTGCCAGCAGCTTTGTTTATTGGGGGGGGGTAGACTATGGCTACACCTTC
D: TRBD1; length: 14; J: TRBJ2-1; V: TRBV5-1; CDR3: CASSGTGYNNEQFF; DNA: TGCGCCAGCAGTGGGACAGGGTATAACAATGAGCAGTTCTTC
D: -; length: 16; J: TRBJ2-1; V: TRBV5-6; CDR3: CASSTLRPSGLREQFF; DNA: TGTGCCAGCAGCACTCTCCGGCCCTCTGGGCTCCGTGAGCAGTTCTTC
D: -; length: 14; J: TRBJ2-1; V: TRBV2; CDR3: CASSDPGQGNEQFF; DNA: TGTGCCAGCAGTGACCCGGGCCAGGGAAATGAGCAGTTCTTC
D: TRBD1; length: 13; J: TRBJ1-2; V: TRBV2; CDR3: CASSTGANYGYTF; DNA: TGTGCCAGCAGCACAGGGGCTAACTATGGCTACACCTTC
D: TRBD1; length: 16; J: TRBJ1-2; V: TRBV9; CDR3: CASSVDPGQGPYGYTF; DNA: TGTGCCAGCAGCGTAGATCCGGGACAGGGGCCCTATGGCTACACCTTC
D: TRBD1; length: 16; J: TRBJ2-3; V: TRBV11-3; CDR3: CASSSVTGGNTDTQYF; DNA: TGTGCCAGCAGCTCCGTGACAGGGGGTAACACAGATACGCAGTATTTT
D: TRBD1; length: 15; J: TRBJ1-2; V: TRBV7-2; CDR3: CASSSRTGRVSGYTF; DNA: TGTGCCAGCAGCTCAAGGACAGGGAGGGTCTCTGGCTACACCTTC
D: -; length: 16; J: TRBJ2-2; V: TRBV21-1; CDR3: CARRLAGYANTGELFF; DNA: TGTGCCAGACGACTAGCGGGATACGCGAACACCGGGGAGCTGTTTTTT
D: TRBD2; length: 18; J: TRBJ2-1; V: TRBV5-8; CDR3: CASSWTGTSGGSYNEQFF; DNA: TGTGCCAGCAGCTGGACCGGGACTAGCGGGGGATCCTACAATGAGCAGTTCTTC
D: -; length: 14; J: TRBJ1-2; V: TRBV29-1; CDR3: CSVEDLGHQDGYTF; DNA: TGCAGCGTTGAAGATCTAGGACACCAAGATGGCTACACCTTC
D: -; length: 16; J: TRBJ2-2; V: TRBV9; CDR3: CASRSPGLQNTGELFF; DNA: TGTGCCAGCAGATCACCGGGACTCCAGAACACCGGGGAGCTGTTTTTT
D: -; length: 16; J: TRBJ1-1; V: TRBV11-2; CDR3: CASSPSAGRANTEAFF; DNA: TGTGCCAGCAGCCCGAGCGCAGGGAGGGCGAACACTGAAGCTTTCTTT
D: -; length: 16; J: TRBJ2-4; V: TRBV5-4; CDR3: CASSLDISGTKNIQYF; DNA: TGTGCCAGCAGCTTGGATATTAGCGGAACCAAAAACATTCAGTACTTC
D: TRBD2; length: 15; J: TRBJ2-7; V: TRBV27; CDR3: CASSFGRAISYEQYF; DNA: TGTGCCAGCAGTTTCGGGAGGGCGATATCCTACGAGCAGTACTTC
D: TRBD2; length: 18; J: TRBJ2-5; V: TRBV5-5; CDR3: CASSSGLAGGPYQETQYF; DNA: TGTGCCAGCAGCAGCGGACTAGCGGGAGGGCCTTACCAAGAGACCCAGTACTTC
D: TRBD1; length: 13; J: TRBJ1-2; V: TRBV6-4; CDR3: CASSATGQGGYTF; DNA: TGTGCCAGCAGTGCAACGGGACAGGGGGGGTACACCTTC
D: -; length: 11; J: TRBJ1-2; V: TRBV29-1; CDR3: CSFRWAKGYTF; DNA: TGCAGCTTCAGGTGGGCGAAGGGCTACACCTTC
D: -; length: 13; J: TRBJ1-1; V: TRBV30; CDR3: CAWTHLGNTEAFF; DNA: TGTGCCTGGACACACCTAGGAAACACTGAAGCTTTCTTT
D: -; length: 13; J: TRBJ2-7; V: TRBV6-1; CDR3: CASTVQVSYEQYF; DNA: TGTGCCAGCACAGTACAGGTCTCCTACGAGCAGTACTTC
D: TRBD2; length: 15; J: TRBJ2-3; V: TRBV9; CDR3: CASSVRLAGVDTQYF; DNA: TGTGCCAGCAGCGTAAGACTAGCGGGAGTAGATACGCAGTATTTT
D: TRBD1; length: 14; J: TRBJ2-1; V: TRBV12-5; CDR3: CASGLDRAYNEQFF; DNA: TGTGCTAGTGGTCTGGACAGGGCCTACAATGAGCAGTTCTTC
D: -; length: 15; J: TRBJ2-2; V: TRBV5-4; CDR3: CASRQGGTPTGELFF; DNA: TGTGCCAGCAGACAAGGTGGGACACCGACCGGGGAGCTGTTTTTT
D: TRBD2; length: 17; J: TRBJ2-3; V: TRBV10-1; CDR3: CANSTIAGGLYTDTQYF; DNA: TGCGCCAATTCGACGATAGCGGGAGGGCTCTACACAGATACGCAGTATTTT
D: -; length: 16; J: TRBJ1-2; V: TRBV7-2; CDR3: CASSLGQRLANYGYTF; DNA: TGTGCCAGCAGCTTAGGTCAGAGGCTAGCTAACTATGGCTACACCTTC
D: -; length: 14; J: TRBJ2-7; V: TRBV10-3; CDR3: CAISSPQQPYEQYF; DNA: TGTGCCATCAGTTCTCCGCAACAACCTTACGAGCAGTACTTC
D: -; length: 17; J: TRBJ2-3; V: TRBV9; CDR3: CASSVGASESGTDTQYF; DNA: TGTGCCAGCAGCGTAGGGGCTAGCGAGTCTGGCACAGATACGCAGTATTTT